The clone carrying this TCR beta chain was counted many times. Its antigen is currently unknown. This sample was taken from a study of HIV-infected patients and healthy controls. J lost 9 bases, V lost 6 bases, and 5 bases had no gene match. The CDR3 loop spans 13 amino acids. The repertoire came from unfractionated whole blood and reflected all unsorted peripheral T cells. Findings and caveats of the study: CDR3 sharing between individuals was lower in HIV-infected patients than in healthy controls.

About 540 ng RNA was reverse transcribed with alpha and beta constant-region primers. Using multiplexing indices, alpha and beta chain libraries were generated apart by chain-specific third strand synthesis. Second strand DNA was synthesized using a primer at the SP2 site. MiXCR, applied by TCRdb to the 5' RACE reads, yields one record per CDR3 protein. The sample carries 15,000 to 20,000 distinct CDR3 sequences, approximately 12% recorded once. This TCR was sampled from an adult in good health. The sequenced sample consisted of blood. The chain uses TRBV12-3 or TRBV12-4 and TRBJ1-5, with 10 bases aligning to TRBD1. CDR3 in amino acids: CASRGTGVGPQHF. In DNA, the CDR3 is TGTGCCAGCAGGGGGACAGGGGTGGGGCCCCAGCATTTT.